This T cell receptor (beta chain) came from a study of T cells after yellow fever vaccination. About the study: The authors prepared low-cell-number fractions using SMART-Seq v4 Ultra Low Input. Findings and limits, study-wide: Shared CD4/CD8 clonotypes were a small share, likely from convergent recombination.

Trimming left V 5 bases short and J 4 bases short, with 17 bases between. The CDR3 runs to 15 residues. CDR1 and CDR2 (germline): SGHTA, FQGNSA. Remarks on this clonotype: Its antigen is still unknown.

The study made its TCR cDNA through 5'RACE template switching. That step introduced a universal primer site along with UMIs. Via MiXCR, TCRdb re-called the 5' RACE reads, giving one row per CDR3 protein. The sample includes hundreds of thousands of distinct CDR3 sequences, roughly 20% of them seen just once. The chain carries TRBV7-2 and TRBJ2-5, with a tentative D call TRBD2 (5 bases). This sequence originates from a man in his late teens or twenties who received the YFV17D yellow fever vaccine. Sequences were derived from PBMCs, sampled before the yellow fever booster vaccination. The CDR3 region is CASSPTLTISETQYF. Written as DNA, the CDR3 is TGTGCCAGCAGCCCCACCCTGACTATCTCAGAGACCCAGTACTTC. The full variable domain, in which reference TRBV7-2 and TRBJ2-5 provide the parts outside the CDR3, is GAGVSQSPSNKVTEKGKDVELRCDPISGHTALYWYRQSLGQGLEFLIYFQGNSAPDKSGLPSDRFSAERTGGSVSTLTIQRTQQEDSAVYLCASSPTLTISETQYFGPGTRLLVL.